The present T cell receptor (beta chain) was sequenced within a study of shared T cell receptors in the human thymus. The germline V gene has CDR1 MNHNS and CDR2 SASEGT. V was cut by 7 bases and J by 3 bases, with 19 bases left in between. The CDR3 runs 15 residues. Clones were sequenced by immunoSEQ multiplex PCR, and TCRdb holds only the in-frame ones, with some missing. The repertoire holds hundreds of thousands of clones, with approximately 87% as singletons. The same data also went into a second study, on human thymus T cells. That report notes: Blood and thymic repertoires both appeared biased in V and J gene usage. The related literature has documented a marked overlap of thymic repertoires among unrelated individuals.

The chain recombines TRBV6-1 with TRBJ2-7; D is uncertain. Sequencing input: thymocytes. The origin of this receptor is a boy in the first two years of life with a congenital heart defect. The DNA of the CDR3 is TGTGCCAGCACCAACTTGCCAGGCTACAACTACGAGCAGTACTTC. Protein: CASTNLPGYNYEQYF.